These T cell receptor beta chains were read from a single sample in a study of blood T cell repertoires in COVID-19. Method: immunoSEQ multiplex PCR; TCRdb's copy keeps in-frame clones and lacks some. The sample yields about 440,000 clones, more than 85% seen once. The sample consisted of peripheral blood. Receptors were obtained from a woman in her twenties or thirties with acute or convalescent COVID-19. Both conserved end residues are part of each CDR3. Each record gives: J gene, clone size, V gene, D gene, CDR3 length, CDR3 protein, CDR3 DNA. D genes are given only for firm matches. Part of the rows lack a size; the others show once, few, many or a class for expanded clones.

TRBJ1-2,-,TRBV5-6,-,15,CASSLGSGLGYGYTF,TGTGCCAGCAGCCTAGGTTCCGGACTGGGGTATGGCTACACCTTC
TRBJ1-2,-,TRBV2,TRBD1,15,CASRADRGGGYGYTF,TGTGCCAGCAGGGCAGACAGGGGAGGAGGCTATGGCTACACCTTC
TRBJ1-1,-,TRBV5-1,TRBD1,15,CASSLGRQGGTEAFF,TGCGCCAGCAGCTTGGGAAGACAGGGGGGTACTGAAGCTTTCTTT
TRBJ2-3,-,TRBV19,TRBD2,15,CASSTSPTSSDTQYF,TGTGCCAGTAGTACATCACCGACTAGCTCAGATACGCAGTATTTT
TRBJ2-2,-,TRBV7-8,-,15,CASSLDLFNTGELFF,TGTGCCAGCAGCTTAGATCTGTTTAACACCGGGGAGCTGTTTTTT
TRBJ2-1,-,TRBV4-2,-,17,CASSQVVRGSSYNEQFF,TGTGCCAGCAGCCAAGTGGTCAGGGGTAGCTCCTACAATGAGCAGTTCTTC
TRBJ2-1,-,TRBV28,TRBD1,13,CASRRTGYNEQFF,TGTGCCAGCAGAAGGACAGGGTACAATGAGCAGTTCTTC
TRBJ2-5,-,TRBV6-5,-,14,CASSGGSRRETQYF,TGTGCCAGCAGCGGTGGATCGAGGAGGGAGACCCAGTACTTC
TRBJ1-5,-,TRBV25-1,-,13,CASSKGVDQPQHF,TGTGCCAGCAGTAAAGGGGTGGATCAGCCCCAGCATTTT
TRBJ2-7,-,TRBV4-1,TRBD2,15,CASSQVGGGAYEQYF,TGCGCCAGCAGCCAAGTAGGCGGGGGGGCCTACGAGCAGTACTTC
TRBJ1-6,-,TRBV3-1/TRBV3-2,TRBD1,18,CASSRGTGASSYNSPLHF,TGTGCCAGCAGCCGCGGGACAGGGGCTTCATCCTATAATTCACCCCTCCACTTT
TRBJ1-1,-,TRBV12-3/TRBV12-4,-,13,CASSLGYNTEAFF,TGTGCCAGCAGTTTGGGCTATAACACTGAAGCTTTCTTT
TRBJ1-1,-,TRBV2,-,14,CASTETRAGTEAFF,TGTGCCAGCACCGAGACAAGAGCAGGGACTGAAGCTTTCTTT
TRBJ2-7,-,TRBV29-1,TRBD1,14,CSVPGQGDSYEQYF,TGCAGCGTCCCTGGACAGGGAGATTCCTACGAGCAGTACTTC
TRBJ2-7,-,TRBV2,TRBD1,11,CASRQGKEQYF,TGTGCCAGCAGACAGGGGAAGGAGCAGTACTTC
TRBJ2-1,once,TRBV3-1/TRBV3-2,TRBD2,15,CASSHRAGFYNEQFF,TGTGCCAGCAGCCACCGAGCGGGGTTCTACAATGAGCAGTTCTTC
TRBJ2-1,-,TRBV7-3,-,13,CASSLTSGTPQFF,TGTGCCAGCAGCTTAACGAGCGGGACACCCCAGTTCTTC
TRBJ1-1,-,TRBV4-1,-,11,CASSQAGEAFF,TGCGCCAGCAGCCAAGCGGGGGAAGCTTTCTTT
TRBJ1-1,few,TRBV5-1,-,15,CASSGGGGRNTEAFF,TGCGCCAGCAGCGGGGGAGGTGGAAGGAACACTGAAGCTTTCTTT
TRBJ2-7,-,TRBV7-9,-,15,CASSQTGQAAYEQYF,TGTGCCAGCAGCCAAACGGGACAAGCCGCCTACGAGCAGTACTTC
TRBJ2-1,-,TRBV11-2,TRBD2,14,CASSLGRGDNEQFF,TGTGCCAGCAGCTTAGGGCGGGGGGACAATGAGCAGTTCTTC
TRBJ1-2,-,TRBV14,TRBD1,15,CASSQNRQGAGGYTF,TGTGCCAGCAGCCAGAACAGACAGGGGGCAGGTGGCTACACCTTC
TRBJ2-3,-,TRBV13,TRBD2,16,CASSLTSGRVSDTQYF,TGTGCCAGCAGCTTAACTTCAGGGAGGGTCTCAGATACGCAGTATTTT
TRBJ2-1,-,TRBV3-1/TRBV3-2,TRBD1,14,CASMGDRVAREQFF,TGTGCCAGCATGGGGGACAGGGTCGCCCGTGAGCAGTTCTTC